This TCR beta chain comes out of a study of T-cell memory formation after mild COVID-19 (dated by TCRdb to about 2021). Regarding the complete study: TCR sequence clusters from the two donors were largely donor specific. In a couple of donors, T-cell clones that expanded and contracted after mild COVID-19 were tracked by sequencing TCRalpha and TCRbeta repertoires over time. Two young, previously healthy adult volunteers, one female and one male, were included in the cohort.

Ficoll-Paque density gradient centrifugation was used to isolate PBMCs. Sequencing instrument: Illumina NovaSeq 6000. Using 5'RACE with constant-segment primers, TCRalpha and TCRbeta cDNA libraries were constructed, with sample barcodes and unique molecular identifiers added in the process. RNA was extracted from every sample with Trizol reagent. Amplification of the libraries took two PCR steps, and the second step added a second sample barcode plus Illumina TruSeq adapters. Libraries were sequenced on an Illumina NovaSeq with 2 x 150 bp paired-end reads. Per the source publication's procedure: Demultiplexing of reads and collapsing into UMI-guided consensus sequences were performed with migec v1.2.7. With mixcr v2.1.11, UMI consensuses were aligned to TRA and TRB V and J templates and assembled into clonotypes. Expanded or contracted clonotypes were those called significant by both edgeR and NoisET, with noise models trained on biological replicates. For edgeR calls, the cutoffs were a false discovery rate-adjusted p below 0.01 and a log2 fold-change threshold of 1. As an exploratory analysis of dynamics, PCA with hierarchical clustering was applied to max-normalized trajectories of the 1000 most abundant clonotypes. Separately sequenced CD4+ and CD8+ repertoires were used to assign a CD4 or CD8 phenotype to each responding clone. TCRdb reprocessing: public reads trimmed at Q25 with fastp, clones called with MiXCR, in-frame beta chains kept. When rows share a CDR3 protein, they turn into one entry using the most common DNA and genes. These V and J calls derive from TCRdb rather than the authors' analysis. The sample data list about 350,000 distinct CDR3 sequences, and roughly an eighth of these were observed just once. The biggest ten clones account for about a fifth of the sample.

Points the paper makes about the study in general: Contracting CD4+ clones were found mainly in CM and EM memory subsets, while CD8+ clones were enriched in EMRA. The study covered only two mild cases, and larger cohorts including severe cases with pre-infection samples were considered necessary. SARS-CoV-2 specificity of the second-wave clones peaking on day 37 was not confirmed. Clones that contracted from day 15 to 85 showed balanced CD4/CD8 phenotypes, whereas a second wave of clones that expanded from day 15 to 37 leaned towards CD4+. Some responding clones were found in pre-infection memory, which suggests that pre-existing cross-reactive memory T cells took part in the SARS-CoV-2 response.

Its CDR3 holds 15 amino acids, cysteine through phenylalanine. Only the CDR3 part of the read is kept: 45 bases, read in frame from the first base. CDR1 and CDR2 (LGHNA, YNFKEQ) derive from the germline V gene. The V and J ends are trimmed by 1 base and 3 bases, leaving 9 bases between them. In this sample, this clonotype turned up a few times. What antigen it recognizes has not been identified. No quality values exist for individual bases; no much larger clone is one base distant. This TCR was recovered from a man younger than 35 who had mild COVID-19 (a few samples of this study predate the infection). The sample titles of this study are shuffled in the database, so cell type and time point are left out; the donor was told from shared clones. Material: PBMCs or a T cell subset sorted from them (not recorded which). This sequence uses TRBV4-2 and TRBJ1-4; the D gene is not confidently resolved. The DNA reads TGTGCCAGCAGCCAAGCCCCGGCCCCTAATGAAAAACTGTTTTTT. Its translation reads: CASSQAPAPNEKLFF.